The 31 T cell receptor beta chains in this list originate from one sample, sequenced in a study of PD-1 blockade in classical Hodgkin lymphoma. Each of the patients experienced relapse following autologous stem cell transplantation, and their brentuximab vedotin exposure differed. Using immunoSEQ multiplex PCR, the repertoire was profiled, and TCRdb retains in-frame clones only, with some absent. The table records about 99,000 clones, 81% of them present only once. The sequences come from peripheral blood mononuclear cells (PBMCs), collected before the second cycle of nivolumab. The receptors here all came from a human donor with classical Hodgkin lymphoma.

The rearrangement joins TRBV5-1 to TRBJ2-1; D is unclear. Between the trimmed V and J ends, which lost 2 bases and 11 bases, there was a span of 14 bases. The CDR3 is made up of 13 amino acids. Per the germline V gene, CDR1 is SGHRS and CDR2 is YFSETQ. The CDR3 reads CASSFQSRVQQFF. For the CDR3, the DNA is TGCGCCAGCAGCTTTCAATCCCGCGTCCAGCAGTTCTTC.

This chain joins TRBV10-3 and TRBJ2-5, with TRBD2 as a possible D gene (6 bases). With 3 bases removed from V and 3 bases from J, the gap between germline ends came to 11 bases. CDR1 is ENHRY, CDR2 SYGVKD, per germline. The CDR3 sequence is 14 residues long. The CDR3 is CAISDGGMKETQYF. CDR3 sequence (DNA): TGTGCCATCAGTGATGGCGGGATGAAAGAGACCCAGTACTTC.

The CDR3 spells CASSPGPNTEAFF. In DNA form, the CDR3 reads TGCGCCAGCAGCCCGGGACCGAACACTGAAGCTTTCTTT. The V call is TRBV5-1, the J call TRBJ1-1; weak D call: TRBD1 (5 bases). Germline loops: CDR1 SGHRS, CDR2 YFSETQ. With 4 bases removed from V and 1 base from J, the gap between germline ends came to 8 bases. The CDR3 runs to 13 residues.

The chain couples TRBV28 to TRBJ2-7; no firm D call. Germline assignment: CDR1 MDHEN and CDR2 SYDVKM. Trimming stripped 4 bases from V and 3 bases from J, with 7 bases between. The CDR3 has 12 residues. Here the CDR3 reads CASSSPLYEQYF. CDR3 coding DNA: TGTGCCAGCAGTTCGCCACTCTACGAGCAGTACTTC.

The chain employs TRBV7-2 and TRBJ1-1; D possibly corresponds to TRBD1 (6 bases). CDR3 length: 13 residues. V lost 5 bases to trimming and J lost 4 bases, with 11 bases between them. Germline V gene lookup returns CDR1 SGHTA and CDR2 FQGNSA. CDR3 protein: CASSGGLGTEAFF. CDR3 sequence (DNA): TGTGCCAGCAGCGGGGGGCTGGGCACTGAAGCTTTCTTT. Drawing the rest from reference TRBV7-2 and TRBJ1-1, the complete variable domain is GAGVSQSPSNKVTEKGKDVELRCDPISGHTALYWYRQSLGQGLEFLIYFQGNSAPDKSGLPSDRFSAERTGGSVSTLTIQRTQQEDSAVYLCASSGGLGTEAFFGQGTRLTVV.

The V and J genes are TRBV6-5 and TRBJ2-5; D gene uncertain. TRBJ2-7 explains the end of the DNA better; the J call may be wrong. The CDR3 consists of 15 residues. Germline CDR1 reads MNHEY; CDR2 reads SVGAGI. CDR3 bases: TGTGCCAGCAGTTACTTCAAGACGGCCTCGAGCGAGCAGTACTTC. Translation: CASSYFKTASSEQYF.

V and J are TRBV27 and TRBJ2-3, with D perhaps TRBD1 (6 bases). Germline V lookup: CDR1 MNHEY, CDR2 SMNVEV (reference sequence). There are 16 residues in the CDR3. Trimming stripped 7 bases from V and 1 base from J, with 18 bases between. The DNA for the CDR3 is TGTGCCAGCACCCCTCGTAGGGACACGGGCACAGATACGCAGTATTTT. Amino acids: CASTPRRDTGTDTQYF.

V and J are TRBV7-9 and TRBJ1-1; possibly TRBD1 for D (5 bases). Germline V CDR1 and CDR2: SEHNR, FQNEAQ (reference sequence). The CDR3 runs to 14 residues. V gave up 2 bases and J gave up 1 base, with 8 bases separating them. CDR3 in amino acids: CASSLRGRNTEAFF. The CDR3 DNA follows: TGTGCCAGCAGCTTAAGGGGTCGGAACACTGAAGCTTTCTTT.

This clone was found a few times. This chain links TRBV10-3 with TRBJ1-2; a possible D gene is TRBD1 (5 bases). This CDR3 is built from 15 residues. The germline V and J ends were trimmed by 1 base and 8 bases, with 17 bases remaining between them. The germline CDR1 and CDR2 sequences are ENHRY and SYGVKD. CDR3 protein: CAISEFQGNYRGYTF. CDR3 in DNA: TGTGCCATCAGTGAGTTTCAGGGAAACTATCGGGGCTACACCTTC.

The CDR3 loop is CASSFNSGRAYEQYF. The CDR3 region has the DNA TGCGCCAGCAGCTTCAATAGCGGGAGGGCCTACGAGCAGTACTTC. V usage is TRBV5-1 and J usage is TRBJ2-7; 11 bases agree with TRBD2. The length of the CDR3 is 15 residues. Trimming took 2 bases from V and 2 from J; bases not matched to a gene: 3. From germline, CDR1 is SGHRS and CDR2 YFSETQ.

The chain combines TRBV6-5 with TRBJ2-1; D unclear. Trimming removed 0 bases from V and 1 base from J, with 4 bases in between. The CDR3 is 14 residues long. The V gene's germline CDR1 is MNHEY and CDR2 SVGAGI. CDR3 nucleotide sequence: TGTGCCAGCAGTTACTCGGTTTCCTACAATGAGCAGTTCTTC. It codes for CASSYSVSYNEQFF.

The chain couples TRBV6-6 to TRBJ1-2; TRBD1 agrees at 7 bases. V lost 5 bases and J lost 2; bases outside the gene matches: 8. CDR3 length: 15 amino acids. Germline CDR1 and CDR2: MNHNY and SVGAGI (reference sequence). The CDR3 DNA follows: TGTGCCAGCAGTAAAGGCCCGGGACAGAACTATGGCTACACCTTC. This translates into CASSKGPGQNYGYTF.

The gene calls are TRBV11-3 and TRBJ1-1; D unresolved. This CDR3 is built from 13 residues. Trimming took 3 bases from V and 8 from J, leaving 13 bases between them. Germline assignment: CDR1 SGHNT and CDR2 YENEEA. The CDR3 here is CASSFQPGLEAFF. The CDR3 DNA reads as TGTGCCAGCAGCTTTCAGCCGGGTCTCGAAGCTTTCTTT.

V usage is TRBV29-1 and J usage is TRBJ2-5; D perhaps matches TRBD1 (6 bases). Trimming pared 6 bases from V and 1 base from J, leaving 9 bases between. The CDR3 is made up of 12 amino acids. Germline V gene data show CDR1 as SQVTM and CDR2 as ANQGSEA. This CDR3 is CSVGTFQETQYF. Written as DNA, the CDR3 is TGCAGCGTCGGGACATTCCAAGAGACCCAGTACTTC.

The V call is TRBV6-5, the J call TRBJ2-6; D remains unclear. Trimming stripped 5 bases from V and 2 bases from J, with 7 bases between. CDR1 and CDR2 from the germline V gene are MNHEY and SVGAGI. CDR3 length equals 14 residues. In nucleotides, the CDR3 is TGTGCCAGCAGTAGCATGGCTGGGGCCAACGTCCTGACTTTC. Encoded protein: CASSSMAGANVLTF.

The J gene is TRBJ1-3, the V gene TRBV10-3, with 9 bases matching TRBD1. The ends lost 6 bases at V and 4 bases at J; junction bases unmatched: 4. Germline V gene sequence: CDR1 ENHRY, CDR2 SYGVKD. The CDR3 is 14 residues long. In DNA, the CDR3 is TGTGCCATCAGGGAGGACAGGGGCGGAAACACCATATATTTT. Amino acids: CAIREDRGGNTIYF.

For this clone: Compared with germline, one end of the junction differs, possibly owing to a read error. Other DNA sequences from this sample encode an identical CDR3 as well. The V call is TRBV5-1, the J call TRBJ2-5; TRBD1 is a possible D gene (5 bases). The germline V gene encodes CDR1 SGHRS and CDR2 YFSETQ. This CDR3 contains 14 residues. CDR3 loop: CASSLSPGSETQYF. For the CDR3, the DNA is TGCGCCAGCAGCTTGTCTCCAGGGTCAGAGACCCAATACTTC.

This rearrangement joins TRBV6-5 to TRBJ2-1, with D possibly being TRBD1 (5 bases). Germline V gene sequence: CDR1 MNHEY, CDR2 SVGAGI. Trimming shortened V by 0 bases and J by 12 bases, and 18 bases separated the two germline ends. The CDR3 has 15 amino acids. The CDR3 nucleotides read TGTGCCAGCAGTTACTCGGGGCTCATAGGGGTTGGGCAGTTCTTC. It translates to CASSYSGLIGVGQFF.

This chain uses TRBV9 with TRBJ2-3; D remains unclear. The V gene lost 0 bases and the J gene lost 3 bases, with 11 bases spanning the gap. The germline CDR1 and CDR2 sequences are SGDLS and YYNGEE. The CDR3 contains 15 residues. The CDR3 bases are TGTGCCAGCAGCGTAGCTGATCTGAGTACAGATACGCAGTATTTT. This gives the protein CASSVADLSTDTQYF. Filled out from reference TRBV9 and TRBJ2-3, the complete variable domain reads DSGVTQTPKHLITATGQRVTLRCSPRSGDLSVYWYQQSLDQGLQFLIQYYNGEERAKGNILERFSAQQFPDLHSELNLSSLELGDSALYFCASSVADLSTDTQYFGPGTRLTVL.

The V call is TRBV6-5, the J call TRBJ2-7; weak D call: TRBD2 (5 bases). This CDR3 region has 15 residues. Trimming cost V 4 bases and J 2 bases, with 15 bases left between them. The germline CDR1 and CDR2 sequences are MNHEY and SVGAGI. CDR3 sequence (DNA): TGTGCCAGCAGTTTTTTAGCTAGCACCACCTACGAGCAGTACTTC. Translated: CASSFLASTTYEQYF.

This chain links TRBV2 with TRBJ1-2, with 10 nucleotides matching TRBD1. V lost 2 bases and J lost 8; bases outside the gene matches: 11. This CDR3 is 16 amino acids long. Germline CDR1 and CDR2: SNHLY and FYNNEI. The CDR3 loop reads CASSETFGTGAKGYTF. The CDR3 DNA reads TGTGCCAGCAGTGAAACGTTCGGGACAGGGGCTAAGGGCTACACCTTC.

The genes are TRBV27 and TRBJ2-3; 10 nucleotides line up with TRBD2. This CDR3 comprises 15 residues. Germline V gene data show CDR1 as MNHEY and CDR2 as SMNVEV (reference sequence). V shed 11 bases and J 6 bases; nucleotides not matched to a gene: 14. The CDR3 sequence is CAGETSGLTRDTQYF. The CDR3 DNA reads as TGTGCCGGAGAGACTAGCGGGCTCACTAGGGATACGCAGTATTTT.

V gene TRBV19 combines with J gene TRBJ2-3; 7 bases line up with TRBD2. The CDR3 extends over 15 amino acids. J was trimmed by 6 bases and V by 6 bases; bases with no gene match: 12. Germline V gene data show CDR1 as LNHDA and CDR2 as SQIVND (reference sequence). CDR3 sequence reads: CASSLAALYGDTQYF. The CDR3 nucleotides read TGTGCCAGTAGCCTAGCGGCCCTCTATGGGGATACGCAGTATTTT.

This sequence joins TRBV28 and TRBJ2-4, with 9 bases fitting TRBD1. V shed 5 bases, J shed 2 bases, and the junction held 10 bases outside the gene matches. The CDR3 has 17 amino acids. Germline V gene lookup returns CDR1 MDHEN and CDR2 SYDVKM. For the CDR3, the DNA is TGTGCCAGCAGTCCGGGACAGGGAGTGAGGACCAAAAACATTCAGTACTTC. It yields the protein CASSPGQGVRTKNIQYF.

The chain combines TRBV5-1 with TRBJ2-3, with D unclear. The ends were cut back, 5 bases at V and 4 bases at J, with 11 bases in the middle. There are 13 residues in the CDR3. The germline V gene encodes CDR1 SGHRS and CDR2 YFSETQ. The CDR3 DNA follows: TGCGCCAGCAGTGATCCGGTGCCAGATACGCAGTATTTT. It translates to CASSDPVPDTQYF.

The V and J genes are TRBV29-1 and TRBJ1-4, with D hard to call. This CDR3 is 12 amino acids long. V lost 4 bases and J 8 bases, leaving 11 bases between the germline ends. Germline loops: CDR1 SQVTM, CDR2 ANQGSEA. The CDR3 DNA reads as TGCAGCGTTGCGGGGAGCGCAGAAAAACTGTTTTTT. Amino acids: CSVAGSAEKLFF.

The rearrangement links TRBV28 to TRBJ2-3, with unresolved D. From germline, CDR1 is MDHEN and CDR2 SYDVKM. V dropped 2 bases and J dropped 5 bases, with 5 bases sitting between them. The CDR3 length is 12 residues. The CDR3: CASSLVGDTQYF. CDR3 nucleotide sequence: TGTGCCAGCAGTTTAGTGGGAGATACGCAGTATTTT.

The V and J genes are TRBV5-1 and TRBJ2-1; D gene uncertain. The V end lost 1 base, the J end lost 8 bases, and 13 bases lay between the germline ends. CDR1 and CDR2 from the germline V gene are SGHRS and YFSETQ. CDR3 length: 14 amino acids. The CDR3 DNA reads TGCGCCAGCAGCTTGCAGCCCCCGAGCGATGAGCAGTTCTTC. Amino acids: CASSLQPPSDEQFF.

V and J are TRBV7-2 and TRBJ2-2; possibly TRBD1 for D (5 bases). The CDR3 covers 15 residues. Trimming pared 5 bases from V and 7 bases from J, leaving 17 bases between. Germline values: CDR1 SGHTA, CDR2 FQGNSA. CDR3 amino acids: CASSPMVGQSGELFF. The CDR3, as DNA: TGTGCCAGCAGCCCAATGGTGGGGCAAAGCGGGGAGCTGTTTTTT.

The V and J genes are TRBV30 and TRBJ2-5; D gene unclear. The V end lost 3 bases, the J end lost 5 bases, and 7 bases lay between the germline ends. The CDR3 has 11 residues. Germline CDR1 GTSNPN, CDR2 SVGIG (reference sequence). The CDR3 protein is CAWSLGETQYF. DNA of the CDR3: TGTGCCTGGAGCCTGGGGGAGACCCAGTACTTC.

This clone was picked up a small number of times. The V and J genes are TRBV5-1 and TRBJ1-1, with TRBD1 as a possible D gene (6 bases). The germline V and J ends were trimmed by 4 bases and 0 bases, with 10 bases remaining between them. The CDR3 is 14 residues long. Per germline, CDR1 SGHRS and CDR2 YFSETQ. The CDR3 reads CASSPRDMNTEAFF. DNA of the CDR3: TGCGCCAGCAGCCCCCGGGACATGAACACTGAAGCTTTCTTT.